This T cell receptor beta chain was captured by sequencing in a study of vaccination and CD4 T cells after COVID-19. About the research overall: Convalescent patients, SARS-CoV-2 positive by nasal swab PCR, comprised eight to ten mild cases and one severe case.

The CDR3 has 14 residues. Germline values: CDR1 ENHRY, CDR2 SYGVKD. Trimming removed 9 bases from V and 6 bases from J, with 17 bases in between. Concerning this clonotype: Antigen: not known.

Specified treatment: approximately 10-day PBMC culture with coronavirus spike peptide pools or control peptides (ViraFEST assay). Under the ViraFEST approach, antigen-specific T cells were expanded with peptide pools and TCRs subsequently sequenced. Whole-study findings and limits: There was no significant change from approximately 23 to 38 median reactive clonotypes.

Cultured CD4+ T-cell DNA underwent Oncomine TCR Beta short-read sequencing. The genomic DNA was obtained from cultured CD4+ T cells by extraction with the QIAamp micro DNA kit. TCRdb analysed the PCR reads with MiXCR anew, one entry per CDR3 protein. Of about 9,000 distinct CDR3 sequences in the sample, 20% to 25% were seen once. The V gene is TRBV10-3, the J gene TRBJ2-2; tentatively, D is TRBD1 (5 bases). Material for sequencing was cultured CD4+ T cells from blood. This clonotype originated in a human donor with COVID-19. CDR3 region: CAMMGQGEAGELFF. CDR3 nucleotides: TGTGCCATGATGGGTCAAGGGGAAGCCGGGGAGCTGTTTTTT.